Many counts were recorded for the clone carrying this T cell receptor beta chain. The antigen is undetermined. This sample is drawn from a study of CD8 T cells in ankylosing spondylitis. Regarding the study as a whole: Within ankylosing spondylitis blood, a TCR beta motif made up of fewer than ten highly homologous variants appeared to be characteristic.

TCRdb reprocessed the 5' RACE reads with MiXCR, giving one entry per CDR3 protein. The repertoire holds roughly 120,000 distinct CDR3 sequences, with roughly 15% as singletons. V was pared by 8 bases and J by 3 bases, with 8 bases between. CDR3 length equals 12 residues. Germline CDR1 is MRHNA and CDR2 is SNTAGT. The sequence derives from a female donor with ankylosing spondylitis or in good health (not recorded which). The chain links TRBV6-4 to TRBJ2-1; D possibly matches TRBD1 or TRBD2 (5 bases each). Input material: blood, either unsorted or a sorted T cell fraction (not recorded which). The CDR3 spells CASRGLYNEQFF. CDR3 DNA sequence: TGTGCCAGCCGGGGCCTCTACAATGAGCAGTTCTTC.